These 3 T cell receptor beta chains originate from one sample sequenced in a study of T-cell reconstitution after alpha-beta-depleted transplantation in children. Preparation of the TCRbeta library involved a method that used unique molecular identifiers. TCRdb recomputed calls from the PCR reads with MiXCR, one row per CDR3 protein. The sample carries 600,000 to 700,000 distinct CDR3 sequences, approximately 16% recorded once. Specimen: PBMCs from the stem cell graft donor, collected from the stem cell graft. The receptors originated from a human donor who donated a stem cell graft to a child with acute myeloid leukemia.

This clonotype was counted a few times. The chain uses TRBV9 and TRBJ1-2, with D possibly TRBD1 on 5 matching bases. The ends were cut back, 0 bases at V and 0 bases at J, with 18 bases in the middle. CDR3 length: 18 residues. The germline CDR1 and CDR2 sequences are SGDLS and YYNGEE. The CDR3 spells CASSVGGLAASANYGYTF. CDR3 DNA sequence: TGTGCCAGCAGCGTAGGGGGACTGGCGGCCTCAGCTAACTATGGCTACACCTTC. The entire variable domain, with the rest obtained from reference TRBV9 and TRBJ1-2, is as follows: DSGVTQTPKHLITATGQRVTLRCSPRSGDLSVYWYQQSLDQGLQFLIQYYNGEERAKGNILERFSAQQFPDLHSELNLSSLELGDSALYFCASSVGGLAASANYGYTFGSGTRLTVV.

The V call is TRBV20-1, the J call TRBJ1-5, with a tentative D call TRBD1 (5 bases). CDR1 and CDR2 (germline): DFQATT, SNEGSKA (reference sequence). The ends were cut back, 0 bases at V and 3 bases at J, with 12 bases in the middle. The CDR3 covers 15 residues. The CDR3 nucleotides read TGCAGTGCTAGAGATAATCAGGGTATCAATCAGCCCCAGCATTTT. It translates to CSARDNQGINQPQHF.

The genes are TRBV5-4 and TRBJ2-4; D possibly uses TRBD1 or TRBD2 (5 bases each). Trimming removed 3 bases from V and 4 bases from J, with 14 bases in between. Germline V CDR1 and CDR2: SGHNT, YYREEE (reference sequence). The CDR3 runs to 15 residues. The CDR3 here is CASSSGAWGKNIQYF. CDR3 DNA sequence: TGTGCCAGCAGCTCTGGGGCTTGGGGGAAAAACATTCAGTACTTC. Together with reference TRBV5-4 and TRBJ2-4, the CDR3 gives the full variable domain: ETGVTQSPTHLIKTRGQQVTLRCSSQSGHNTVSWYQQALGQGPQFIFQYYREEENGRGNFPPRFSGLQFPNYSSELNVNALELDDSALYLCASSSGAWGKNIQYFGAGTRLSVL.